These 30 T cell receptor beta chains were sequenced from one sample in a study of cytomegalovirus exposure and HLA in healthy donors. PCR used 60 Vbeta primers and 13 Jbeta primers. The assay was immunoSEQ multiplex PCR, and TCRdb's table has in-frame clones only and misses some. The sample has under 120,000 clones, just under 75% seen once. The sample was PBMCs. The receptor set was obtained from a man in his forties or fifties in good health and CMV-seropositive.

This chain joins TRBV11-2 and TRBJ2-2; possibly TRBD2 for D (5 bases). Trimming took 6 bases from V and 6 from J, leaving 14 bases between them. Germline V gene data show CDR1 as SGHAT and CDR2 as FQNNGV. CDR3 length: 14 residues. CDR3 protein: CASRLMAGPGELFF. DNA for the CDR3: TGTGCCAGCAGACTCATGGCGGGCCCCGGGGAGCTGTTTTTT. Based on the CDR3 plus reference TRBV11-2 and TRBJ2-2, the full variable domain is EAGVAQSPRYKIIEKRQSVAFWCNPISGHATLYWYQQILGQGPKLLIQFQNNGVVDDSQLPKDRFSAERLKGVDSTLKIQPAKLEDSAVYLCASRLMAGPGELFFGEGSRLTVL.

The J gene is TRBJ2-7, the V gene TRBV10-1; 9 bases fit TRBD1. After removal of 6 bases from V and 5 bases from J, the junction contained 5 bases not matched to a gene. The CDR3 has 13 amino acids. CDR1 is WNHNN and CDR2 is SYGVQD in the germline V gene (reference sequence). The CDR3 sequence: CASRLQGAHEQYF. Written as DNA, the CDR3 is TGCGCCAGCAGATTACAGGGGGCCCACGAGCAGTACTTC.

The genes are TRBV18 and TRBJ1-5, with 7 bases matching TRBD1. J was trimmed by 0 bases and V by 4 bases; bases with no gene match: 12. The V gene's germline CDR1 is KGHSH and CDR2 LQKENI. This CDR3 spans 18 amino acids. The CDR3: CASSQTGWVGVSNQPQHF. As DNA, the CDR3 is TGTGCCAGCTCACAGACAGGGTGGGTTGGCGTTAGCAATCAGCCCCAGCATTTT.

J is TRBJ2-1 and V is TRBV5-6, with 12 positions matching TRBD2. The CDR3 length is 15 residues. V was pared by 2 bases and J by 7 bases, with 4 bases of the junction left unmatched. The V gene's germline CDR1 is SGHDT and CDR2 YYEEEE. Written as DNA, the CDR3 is TGTGCCAGCAGCTTATCTAGCGGGGGGGCGAATGAGCAGTTCTTC. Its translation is CASSLSSGGANEQFF.

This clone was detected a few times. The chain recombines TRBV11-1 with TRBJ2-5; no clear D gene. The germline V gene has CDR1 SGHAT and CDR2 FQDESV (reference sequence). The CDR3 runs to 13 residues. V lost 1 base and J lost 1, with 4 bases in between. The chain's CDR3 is CASSLVAQETQYF. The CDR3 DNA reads TGTGCCAGCAGCTTAGTAGCCCAAGAGACCCAGTACTTC.

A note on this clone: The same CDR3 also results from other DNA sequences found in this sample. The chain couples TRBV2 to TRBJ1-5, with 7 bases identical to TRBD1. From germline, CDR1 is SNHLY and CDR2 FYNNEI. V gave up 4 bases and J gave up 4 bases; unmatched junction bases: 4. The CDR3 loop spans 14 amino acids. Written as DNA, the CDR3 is TGTGCCAGCAGTGGGACAGGAGGGAATCAGCCCCAGCATTTT. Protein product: CASSGTGGNQPQHF. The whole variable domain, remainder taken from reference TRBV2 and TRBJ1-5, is EPEVTQTPSHQVTQMGQEVILRCVPISNHLYFYWYRQILGQKVEFLVSFYNNEISEKSEIFDDQFSVERPDGSNFTLKIRSTKLEDSAMYFCASSGTGGNQPQHFGDGTRLSIL.

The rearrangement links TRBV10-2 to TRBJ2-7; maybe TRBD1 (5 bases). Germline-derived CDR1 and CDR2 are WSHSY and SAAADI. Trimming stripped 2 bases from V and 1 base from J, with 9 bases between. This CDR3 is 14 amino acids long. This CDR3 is CASSEPTVSYEQYF. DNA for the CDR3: TGCGCCAGCAGTGAGCCGACAGTATCCTACGAGCAGTACTTC.

The CDR3 DNA is TGTGCCAGCTCCCACCCCCAGTACAATGAGCAGTTCTTC. It yields the protein CASSHPQYNEQFF. This chain uses TRBV25-1 with TRBJ2-1, with no clear D. The V end was cut by 8 bases, the J end by 4 bases, with 12 bases between. The V gene's germline CDR1 is MGHDK and CDR2 SYGVNS. The CDR3 has 13 residues.

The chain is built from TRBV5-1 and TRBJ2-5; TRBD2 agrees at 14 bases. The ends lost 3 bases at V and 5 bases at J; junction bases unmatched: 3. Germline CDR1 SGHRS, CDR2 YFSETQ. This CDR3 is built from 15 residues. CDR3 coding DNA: TGCGCCAGCAGCTCGGGACTAGCGGGGGTTGAGACCCAGTACTTC. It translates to CASSSGLAGVETQYF.

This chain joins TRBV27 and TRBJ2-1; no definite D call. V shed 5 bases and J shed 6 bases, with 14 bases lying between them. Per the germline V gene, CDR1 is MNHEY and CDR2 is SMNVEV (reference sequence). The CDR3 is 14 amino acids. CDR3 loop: CASSLYMRGNEQFF. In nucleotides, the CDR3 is TGTGCCAGCAGTCTCTATATGAGAGGCAATGAGCAGTTCTTC.

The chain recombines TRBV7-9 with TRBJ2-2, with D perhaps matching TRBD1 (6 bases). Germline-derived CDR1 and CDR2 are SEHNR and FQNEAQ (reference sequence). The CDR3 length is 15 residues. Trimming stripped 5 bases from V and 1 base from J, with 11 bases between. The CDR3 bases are TGTGCCAGCAGCCGGGACACCTTGAACACCGGGGAGCTGTTTTTT. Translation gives CASSRDTLNTGELFF.

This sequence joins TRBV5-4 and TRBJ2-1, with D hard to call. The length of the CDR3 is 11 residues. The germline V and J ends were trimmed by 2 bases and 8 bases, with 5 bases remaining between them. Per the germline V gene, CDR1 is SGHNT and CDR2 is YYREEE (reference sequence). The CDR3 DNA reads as TGTGCCAGCAGCTTTTATTATGAGCAGTTCTTC. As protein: CASSFYYEQFF. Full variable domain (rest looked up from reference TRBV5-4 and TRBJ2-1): ETGVTQSPTHLIKTRGQQVTLRCSSQSGHNTVSWYQQALGQGPQFIFQYYREEENGRGNFPPRFSGLQFPNYSSELNVNALELDDSALYLCASSFYYEQFFGPGTRLTVL.

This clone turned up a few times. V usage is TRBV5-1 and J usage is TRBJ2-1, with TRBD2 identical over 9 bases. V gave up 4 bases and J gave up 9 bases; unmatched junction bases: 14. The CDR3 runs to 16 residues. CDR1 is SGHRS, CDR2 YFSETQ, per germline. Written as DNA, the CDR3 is TGCGCCAGCAGCCGTAACGCGGGAGGGCGTTTTCCTGAGCAGTTCTTC. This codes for CASSRNAGGRFPEQFF.

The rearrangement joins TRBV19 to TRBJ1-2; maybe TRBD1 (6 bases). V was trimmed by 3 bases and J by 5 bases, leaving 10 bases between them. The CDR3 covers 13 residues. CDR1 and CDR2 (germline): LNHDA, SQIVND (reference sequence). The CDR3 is CASSIDRQYGYTF. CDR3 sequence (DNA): TGTGCCAGTAGTATCGACAGGCAGTATGGCTACACCTTC.

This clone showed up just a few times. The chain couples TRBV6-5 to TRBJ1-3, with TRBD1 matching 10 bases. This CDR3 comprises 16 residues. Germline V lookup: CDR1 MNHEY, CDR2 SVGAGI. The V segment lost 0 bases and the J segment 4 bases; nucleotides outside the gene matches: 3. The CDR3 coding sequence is TGTGCCAGCAGTTACTCAGGGACAGGGGCCGGAAACACCATATATTTT. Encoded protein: CASSYSGTGAGNTIYF.

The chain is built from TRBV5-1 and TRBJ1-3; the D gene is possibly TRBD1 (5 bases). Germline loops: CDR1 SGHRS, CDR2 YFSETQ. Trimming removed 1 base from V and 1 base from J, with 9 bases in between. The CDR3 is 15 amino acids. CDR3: CASSLPQGSGNTIYF. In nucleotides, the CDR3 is TGCGCCAGCAGCTTGCCGCAGGGTTCTGGAAACACCATATATTTT.

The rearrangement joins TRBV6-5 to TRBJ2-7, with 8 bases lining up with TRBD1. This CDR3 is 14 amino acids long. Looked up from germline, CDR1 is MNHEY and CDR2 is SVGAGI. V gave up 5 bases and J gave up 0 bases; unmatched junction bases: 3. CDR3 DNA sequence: TGTGCCAGCAGTCGACAGGGGCTCTCCTACGAGCAGTACTTC. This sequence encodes CASSRQGLSYEQYF.

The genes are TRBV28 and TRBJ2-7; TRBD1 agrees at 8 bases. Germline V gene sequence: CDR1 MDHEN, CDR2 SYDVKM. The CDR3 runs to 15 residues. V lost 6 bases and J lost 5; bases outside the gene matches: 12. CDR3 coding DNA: TGTGCCAGCAGCCTATACAGGGGGAGGTTCGACGAGCAGTACTTC. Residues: CASSLYRGRFDEQYF.

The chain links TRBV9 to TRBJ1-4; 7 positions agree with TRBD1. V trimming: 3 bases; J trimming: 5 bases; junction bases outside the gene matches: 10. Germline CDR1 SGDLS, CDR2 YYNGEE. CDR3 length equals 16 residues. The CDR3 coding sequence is TGTGCCAGCAGCGGACAGTACAGGGGTGCAAATGAAAAACTGTTTTTT. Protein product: CASSGQYRGANEKLFF.

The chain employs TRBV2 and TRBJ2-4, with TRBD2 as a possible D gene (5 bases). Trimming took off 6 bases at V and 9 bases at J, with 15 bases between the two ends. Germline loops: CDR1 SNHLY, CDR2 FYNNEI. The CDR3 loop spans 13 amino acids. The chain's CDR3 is CASRMGSLSIQYF. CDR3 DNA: TGTGCCAGCAGGATGGGGAGTTTGAGCATTCAGTACTTC.

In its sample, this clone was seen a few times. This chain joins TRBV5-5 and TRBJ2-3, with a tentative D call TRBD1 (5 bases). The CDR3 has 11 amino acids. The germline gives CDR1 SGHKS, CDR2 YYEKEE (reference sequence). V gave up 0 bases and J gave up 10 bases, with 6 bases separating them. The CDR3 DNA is TGTGCCAGCAGCTTGGAGGGGTCGCAGTATTTT. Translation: CASSLEGSQYF.

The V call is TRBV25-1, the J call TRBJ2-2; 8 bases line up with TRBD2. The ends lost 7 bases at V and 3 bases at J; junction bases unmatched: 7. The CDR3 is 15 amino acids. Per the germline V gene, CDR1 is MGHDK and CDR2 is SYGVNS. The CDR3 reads CASTPRAGDTGELFF. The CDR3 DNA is TGTGCCAGCACCCCGAGAGCGGGAGACACCGGGGAGCTGTTTTTT.

In nucleotides, the CDR3 is TGTGCCAGCAGTGAAGCCGGGCAGGCGCGGGACTATGGCTACACCTTC. Encoded protein: CASSEAGQARDYGYTF. The V and J genes are TRBV6-1 and TRBJ1-2, with unresolved D. With 0 bases removed from V and 3 bases from J, the gap between germline ends came to 14 bases. The CDR3 extends over 16 amino acids. Germline CDR1 and CDR2: MNHNS and SASEGT.

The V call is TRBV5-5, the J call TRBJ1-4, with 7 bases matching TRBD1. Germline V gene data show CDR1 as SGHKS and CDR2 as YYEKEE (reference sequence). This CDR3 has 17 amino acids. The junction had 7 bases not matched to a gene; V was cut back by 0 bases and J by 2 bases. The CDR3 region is CASSLDRGSRTNEKLFF. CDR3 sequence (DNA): TGTGCCAGCAGCTTGGACAGGGGAAGTAGGACTAATGAAAAACTGTTTTTT.

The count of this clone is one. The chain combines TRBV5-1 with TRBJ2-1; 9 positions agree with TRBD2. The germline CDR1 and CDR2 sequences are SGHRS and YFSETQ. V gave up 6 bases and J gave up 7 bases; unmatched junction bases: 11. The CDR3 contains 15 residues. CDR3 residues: CASTSGDASGNEQFF. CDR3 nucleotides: TGCGCCAGCACTAGCGGGGACGCCTCGGGGAATGAGCAGTTCTTC.

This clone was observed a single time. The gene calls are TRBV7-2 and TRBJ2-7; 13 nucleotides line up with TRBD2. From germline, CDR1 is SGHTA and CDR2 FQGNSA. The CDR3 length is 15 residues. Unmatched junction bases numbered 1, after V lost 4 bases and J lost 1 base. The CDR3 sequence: CASSWTSGGSYEQYF. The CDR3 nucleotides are TGTGCCAGCAGCTGGACTAGCGGGGGATCCTACGAGCAGTACTTC.

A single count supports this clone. The CDR3 coding sequence is TGTGCCAGCAGCGTATCTGCAGGGAATGAAAAACTGTTTTTT. This sequence encodes CASSVSAGNEKLFF. This chain joins TRBV9 and TRBJ1-4, with D possibly matching TRBD1 (5 bases). The length of the CDR3 is 14 residues. V gave up 1 base and J gave up 5 bases, with 9 bases separating them. Germline lookup yields CDR1 SGDLS and CDR2 YYNGEE.

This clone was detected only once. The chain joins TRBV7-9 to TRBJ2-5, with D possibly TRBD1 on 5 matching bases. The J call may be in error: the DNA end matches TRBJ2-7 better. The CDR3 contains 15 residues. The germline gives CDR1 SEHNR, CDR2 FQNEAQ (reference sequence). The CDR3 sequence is CASSLVTDSSYEQYF. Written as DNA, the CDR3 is TGTGCCAGCAGCTTAGTGACTGACAGCTCCTACGAGCAGTACTTC.

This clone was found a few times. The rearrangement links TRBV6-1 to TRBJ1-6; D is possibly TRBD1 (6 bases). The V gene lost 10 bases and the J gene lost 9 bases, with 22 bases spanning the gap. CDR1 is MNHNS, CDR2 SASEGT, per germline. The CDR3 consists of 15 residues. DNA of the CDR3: TGTGCCACCACATCATTGGGCGGCAGGGGTTCACCCCTCCACTTT. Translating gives CATTSLGGRGSPLHF.

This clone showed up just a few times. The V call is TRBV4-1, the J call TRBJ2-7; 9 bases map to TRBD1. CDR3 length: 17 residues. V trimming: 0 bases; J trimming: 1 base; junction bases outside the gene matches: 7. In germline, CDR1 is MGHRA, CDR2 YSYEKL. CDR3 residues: CASSQEPGTGSSYEQYF. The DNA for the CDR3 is TGCGCCAGCAGCCAAGAACCCGGGACAGGGTCATCCTACGAGCAGTACTTC.